This T cell receptor (beta chain) is from a study of molecular identifiers for immune sequencing clone quantification. Background on the study: In replicates, RNA from approximately 22,000 or 94,000 naive CD8 cells was split five ways, four sequenced.

From the PCR reads, TCRdb called clonotypes with MiXCR, one entry per CDR3 protein. The top ten hold roughly 0.8% of the sample, which has fewer than 350,000 distinct CDR3 sequences, 20% to 25% seen once. This clonotype was counted at least ten times. V dropped 2 bases and J dropped 0 bases, with 10 bases sitting between them. This CDR3 contains 15 residues. Germline V CDR1 and CDR2: MDHEN, SYDVKM. This chain connects TRBV28 to TRBJ2-5; no definite D call. Sequencing was performed on naive CD8+ T cells from blood, with Jurkat cell RNA spiked in. Subset given: FACS-sorted CD8+CD4-CCR7+CD45RA+ naive T cells. The source of this sequence is a human donor in good health. Some libraries in this study had Jurkat cell RNA spiked in. The CDR3 DNA follows: TGTGCCAGCAGTTTAGGTGCAGAGTACCAAGAGACCCAGTACTTC. It is translated as CASSLGAEYQETQYF.